A selection of T cell receptor beta chains follows, all from one sample in a study of blood T cell repertoires in COVID-19. Sequencing was performed with immunoSEQ multiplex PCR; in TCRdb, only in-frame clones are kept and a portion is missing. The repertoire holds tens of thousands of clones, with 80% as singletons. Sequencing was performed on peripheral blood. The source of these receptors is a human donor in a cohort sampled during active COVID-19. CDR3s include the opening cysteine and the closing phenylalanine or tryptophan. A D gene is named only where the DNA matches it firmly. Clone size is given for some rows only: seen once, a few or many times, or a class if the clone is expanded.

CDR3,DNA,size,J,D,V
CASSPGGNEQFF,TGTGCCAGCAGCCCAGGGGGAAATGAGCAGTTCTTC,.,TRBJ2-1,TRBD1,TRBV7-3
CASSLRTNEKLFF,TGTGCCAGCAGTCTAAGAACTAATGAAAAACTGTTTTTT,.,TRBJ1-4,.,TRBV7-8
CAWLSPTGSNRGAFF,TGTGCCTGGCTGTCTCCGACAGGGAGCAACAGGGGTGCTTTCTTT,few,TRBJ1-1,TRBD1,TRBV30
CASSLGHSGYTF,TGTGCCAGCAGTTTAGGACACAGCGGCTACACCTTC,few,TRBJ1-2,.,TRBV28
CASTVQSQGVLPANYGYTF,TGTGCCAGCACCGTCCAAAGTCAGGGGGTACTCCCTGCTAACTATGGCTACACCTTC,.,TRBJ1-2,TRBD1,TRBV6-4
CASTLSRYEAFF,TGTGCCAGCACCCTAAGCCGGTATGAAGCTTTCTTT,.,TRBJ1-1,.,TRBV28
CASSRDGGRGETQYF,TGCGCCAGCAGCCGGGACGGCGGGAGAGGTGAGACCCAGTACTTC,.,TRBJ2-5,TRBD2,TRBV5-1
CASSQSGVNVLTF,TGTGCCAGCAGCCAATCCGGGGTAAACGTCCTGACTTTC,once,TRBJ2-6,.,TRBV14
CASSRDRTYGYTF,TGTGCCAGCAGCCGGGACAGGACGTATGGCTACACCTTC,.,TRBJ1-2,TRBD1,TRBV3-1/TRBV3-2
CASSAGSNQPQHF,TGCGCCAGCAGTGCAGGTAGCAATCAGCCCCAGCATTTT,.,TRBJ1-5,.,TRBV10-1
CAISGRDEQYF,TGTGCCATCAGTGGCAGGGACGAGCAGTACTTC,.,TRBJ2-7,.,TRBV10-3
CASSNRQGGNSPLHF,TGTGCCAGTAGTAACCGACAGGGTGGCAATTCACCCCTCCACTTT,few,TRBJ1-6,TRBD1,TRBV19